This TCR beta chain is from a study of cytomegalovirus exposure and HLA in healthy donors. Study outcomes and limitations: Most TCR sequences were seen very rarely across donors, but some public TCRs occurred in many.

For this clone: Its matching antigen is unknown.

The primer mix had 60 Vbeta and 13 Jbeta primers. Sequencing was performed with immunoSEQ multiplex PCR; in TCRdb, only in-frame clones are kept and a portion is missing. The repertoire has over 150,000 clones, roughly 80% of them found once; the top ten carry roughly 2%. The CDR3 covers 13 residues. Trimming stripped 6 bases from V and 0 bases from J, with 9 bases between. CDR1 and CDR2 from the germline V gene are SQVTM and ANQGSEA. The genes are TRBV29-1 and TRBJ2-1; tentative D call: TRBD1 (6 bases). The clonotype originates from a man aged 45-65 years in good health and CMV-seropositive. Sequenced material: PBMCs. The CDR3 reads CSVTGVSYNEQFF. The CDR3 nucleotides are TGCAGCGTGACAGGTGTCTCCTACAATGAGCAGTTCTTC.